This T cell receptor beta chain emerged from a study of CD8 T cells in Susac syndrome. Reverse transcription of about 0.45 to 1 ug RNA was performed with random hexamers. TCRdb reanalysed the immunoSEQ multiplex PCR reads using MiXCR and keeps one entry per CDR3 protein. Of around 230,000 distinct CDR3 sequences listed, 90% to 96% were seen once; the top ten hold approximately 0.094%. The ends were cut back, 5 bases at V and 2 bases at J, with 11 bases in the middle. Germline loops: CDR1 KGHDR, CDR2 SFDVKD. The CDR3 runs 14 residues. Sequencing was carried out using CD4+ T cells from PBMCs. The TCR was taken from a human donor with Susac syndrome. J is TRBJ2-5 and V is TRBV24-1; D is uncertain. The CDR3 loop reads CATSAGSTQETQYF. CDR3 in DNA: TGTGCCACCAGTGCCGGTTCGACACAAGAGACCCAGTACTTC.